The next 5 T cell receptor beta chains were all read from a single sample in a study of T cell responses to AZD1222 COVID-19 vaccine. This table comes from immunoSEQ multiplex PCR, and its TCRdb copy is limited to in-frame clones, with some not included. The repertoire consists of some 110,000 clones, with roughly nine tenths occurring once and the leading ten covering 1.5% to 2%. The sample here was peripheral blood, taken 28 days after the second AZD1222 dose. The receptors shown here come from an adult who received the AZD1222 COVID-19 vaccine.

A single count supports this clone. The rearrangement uses TRBV27 and TRBJ1-1; 9 nucleotides line up with TRBD1. V gave up 2 bases and J gave up 5 bases; unmatched junction bases: 6. The CDR3 contains 15 residues. Germline lookup yields CDR1 MNHEY and CDR2 SMNVEV (reference sequence). The CDR3 reads CASSLDRGLGTEAFF. CDR3 DNA sequence: TGTGCCAGCAGTTTAGACAGGGGGTTAGGGACTGAAGCTTTCTTT.

This chain joins TRBV6-6 and TRBJ1-1; D unresolved. Germline V gives CDR1 MNHNY, CDR2 SVGAGI (reference sequence). Trimming stripped 7 bases from V and 1 base from J, with 7 bases between. The CDR3 runs 12 residues. CDR3 protein: CASIVRNTEAFF. As DNA, the CDR3 is TGTGCCAGCATAGTCAGGAACACTGAAGCTTTCTTT.

The chain is built from TRBV4-2 and TRBJ2-7; D is possibly TRBD2 (6 bases). This CDR3 is 16 amino acids long. Per germline, CDR1 LGHNA and CDR2 YNFKEQ. V lost 1 base, J lost 2 bases, and 15 bases lay in between. This CDR3 reads CASSQGKEGLTYEQYF. The CDR3 coding sequence is TGTGCCAGCAGCCAAGGCAAGGAGGGATTAACCTACGAGCAGTACTTC.

The chain uses TRBV28 and TRBJ2-2; 7 nucleotides line up with TRBD1. The CDR3 covers 16 residues. CDR1 is MDHEN, CDR2 SYDVKM, per germline. V shed 3 bases and J 0 bases; nucleotides not matched to a gene: 4. The CDR3 loop is CASSFRGQTNTGELFF. In DNA, the CDR3 is TGTGCCAGCAGTTTTCGGGGACAGACGAACACCGGGGAGCTGTTTTTT. Full variable domain (missing parts from reference TRBV28 and TRBJ2-2): DVKVTQSSRYLVKRTGEKVFLECVQDMDHENMFWYRQDPGLGLRLIYFSYDVKMKEKGDIPEGYSVSREKKERFSLILESASTNQTSMYLCASSFRGQTNTGELFFGEGSRLTVL.

This sequence joins TRBV27 and TRBJ1-1; a weak D match, TRBD1 (5 bases). The germline V and J ends were trimmed by 2 bases and 8 bases, with 12 bases remaining between them. Germline CDR1 is MNHEY and CDR2 is SMNVEV (reference sequence). The CDR3 runs to 13 residues. The CDR3 DNA is TGTGCCAGCAGTTTACGGGGGTGGAGGGAAGCTTTCTTT. This gives the protein CASSLRGWREAFF.